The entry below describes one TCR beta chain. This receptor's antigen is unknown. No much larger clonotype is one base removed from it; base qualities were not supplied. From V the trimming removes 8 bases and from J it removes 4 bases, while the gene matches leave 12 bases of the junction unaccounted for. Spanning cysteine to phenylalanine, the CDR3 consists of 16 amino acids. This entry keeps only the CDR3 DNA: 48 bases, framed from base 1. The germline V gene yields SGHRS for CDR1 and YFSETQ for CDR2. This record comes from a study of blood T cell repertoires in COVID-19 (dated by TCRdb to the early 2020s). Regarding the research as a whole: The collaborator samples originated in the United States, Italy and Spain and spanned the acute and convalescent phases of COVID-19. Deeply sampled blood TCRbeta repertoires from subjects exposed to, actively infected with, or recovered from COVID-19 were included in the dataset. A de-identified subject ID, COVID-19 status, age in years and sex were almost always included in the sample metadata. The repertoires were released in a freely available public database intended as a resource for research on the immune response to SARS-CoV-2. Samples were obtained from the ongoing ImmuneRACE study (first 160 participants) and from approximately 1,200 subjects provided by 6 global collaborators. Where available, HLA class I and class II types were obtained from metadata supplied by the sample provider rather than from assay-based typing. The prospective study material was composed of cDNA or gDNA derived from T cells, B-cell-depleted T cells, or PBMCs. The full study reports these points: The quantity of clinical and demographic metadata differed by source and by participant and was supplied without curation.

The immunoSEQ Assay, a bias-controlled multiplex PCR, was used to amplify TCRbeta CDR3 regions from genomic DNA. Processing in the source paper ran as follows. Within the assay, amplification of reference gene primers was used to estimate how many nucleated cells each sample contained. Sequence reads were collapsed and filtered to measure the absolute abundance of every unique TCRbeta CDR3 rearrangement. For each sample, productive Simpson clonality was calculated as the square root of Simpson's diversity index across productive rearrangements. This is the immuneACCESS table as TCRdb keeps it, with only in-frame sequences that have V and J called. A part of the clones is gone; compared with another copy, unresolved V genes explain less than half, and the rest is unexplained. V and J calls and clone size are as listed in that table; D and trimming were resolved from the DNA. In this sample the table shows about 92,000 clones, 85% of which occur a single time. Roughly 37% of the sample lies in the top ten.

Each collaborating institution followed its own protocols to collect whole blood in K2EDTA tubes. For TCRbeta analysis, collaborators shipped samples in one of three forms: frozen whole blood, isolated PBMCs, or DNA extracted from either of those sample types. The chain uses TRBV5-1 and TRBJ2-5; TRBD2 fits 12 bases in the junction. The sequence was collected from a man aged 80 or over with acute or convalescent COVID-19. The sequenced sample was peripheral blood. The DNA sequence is TGCGCCAGTCGGCTCCCTAGCGGGAGGGCCGGAGAGACCCAGTACTTC. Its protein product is CASRLPSGRAGETQYF.